This is a list of T cell receptor beta chains from one sample in a study of blood T cell repertoires in COVID-19. Profiled with immunoSEQ multiplex PCR; TCRdb holds only in-frame clones, not every one. The sample carries just over 95,000 clones, roughly 82% recorded once. Sequencing was done on a sample of peripheral blood. These receptors came from a man older than 75 with acute or convalescent COVID-19. CDR3s include the opening cysteine and the closing phenylalanine or tryptophan. The size field is filled for only some rows; it gives once, few, many or a size class.

v_call	j_call	clone_size	cdr3_aa
TRBV3-1/TRBV3-2	TRBJ2-7	-	CASSRGQGESYEQYF
TRBV29-1	TRBJ1-1	-	CSVVPGQGNTEAFF
TRBV29-1	TRBJ1-1	-	CSVENDRPMNTEAFF
TRBV27	TRBJ1-1	-	CASSYAGLNTEAFF
TRBV30	TRBJ2-7	-	CAWRSTSAAYEQYF
TRBV4-1	TRBJ1-5	-	CASSQVHSNQPQHF
TRBV6-5	TRBJ2-3	once	CASSYQSLFTDTQYF
TRBV14	TRBJ2-1	-	CASSRLRLAGGSEQFF
TRBV6-2/TRBV6-3	TRBJ1-6	once	CASSYSMVTGGGSYNSPLHF
TRBV19	TRBJ1-4	-	CASSMATGFNEKLFF
TRBV5-1	TRBJ1-1	-	CASSSYRGSYTEAFF
TRBV5-1	TRBJ2-2	-	CASSRLAETGELFF
TRBV7-9	TRBJ2-2	once	CASSFPGQGSGELFF
TRBV6-5	TRBJ1-5	once	CASSIDRGPNQPQHF
TRBV7-2	TRBJ2-5	-	CASSLGTGSETQYF
TRBV7-9	TRBJ2-1	-	CASSPPGGRVYNEQFF
TRBV4-3	TRBJ2-1	-	CASSQDKVAGVYNEQFF
TRBV7-9	TRBJ1-4	few	CASSFEDEKLFF